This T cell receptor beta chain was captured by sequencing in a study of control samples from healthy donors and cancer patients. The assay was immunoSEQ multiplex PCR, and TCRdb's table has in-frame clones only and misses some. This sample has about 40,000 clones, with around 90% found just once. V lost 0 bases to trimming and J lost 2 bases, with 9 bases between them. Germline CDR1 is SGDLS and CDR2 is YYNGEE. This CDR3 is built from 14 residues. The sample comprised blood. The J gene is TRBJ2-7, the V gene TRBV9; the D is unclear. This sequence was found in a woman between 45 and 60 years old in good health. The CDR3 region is CASSVVAATYEQYF. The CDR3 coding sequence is TGTGCCAGCAGCGTAGTGGCAGCCACCTACGAGCAGTACTTC.